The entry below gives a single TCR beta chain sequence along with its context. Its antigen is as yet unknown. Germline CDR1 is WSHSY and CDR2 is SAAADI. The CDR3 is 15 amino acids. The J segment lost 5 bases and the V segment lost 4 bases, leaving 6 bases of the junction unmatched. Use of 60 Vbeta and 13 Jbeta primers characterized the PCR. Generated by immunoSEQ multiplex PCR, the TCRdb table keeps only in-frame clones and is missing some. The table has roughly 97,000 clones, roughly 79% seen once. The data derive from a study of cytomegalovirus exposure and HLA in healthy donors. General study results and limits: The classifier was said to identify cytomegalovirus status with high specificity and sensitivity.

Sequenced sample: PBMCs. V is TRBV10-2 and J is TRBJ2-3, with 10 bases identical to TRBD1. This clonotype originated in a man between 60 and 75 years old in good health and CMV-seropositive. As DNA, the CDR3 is TGCGCCAGCAGTGGACAGGGGGCGGAGCAAGATACGCAGTATTTT. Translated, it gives CASSGQGAEQDTQYF.